The 18 T cell receptor beta chains listed next were all sequenced from one sample in a study of spatial heterogeneity in lung cancer. Time point defined: sample taken at primary tumor resection. Whole RNA obtained from tumor, nontumor lung or frozen PBMC underwent sequencing without sorting. TCRdb fed the 5' RACE reads into MiXCR, producing one record per CDR3 protein. The sample lists around 11,000 distinct CDR3 sequences; roughly a quarter were seen once. Material: PBMCs, obtained at surgery. Every receptor here comes from a female donor with early-stage non-small cell lung cancer.

This clonotype was seen repeatedly, ten times or more. This chain uses TRBV10-2 with TRBJ1-2, with D perhaps TRBD1 (5 bases). V lost 6 bases and J 4 bases, leaving 18 bases between the germline ends. The CDR3 sequence is 15 residues long. Germline V gives CDR1 WSHSY, CDR2 SAAADI. DNA for the CDR3: TGCGCCAGCAGACCAACCGGGACCGATTTCTATGGCTACACCTTC. Translation: CASRPTGTDFYGYTF.

This clonotype was detected many times. V usage is TRBV10-1 and J usage is TRBJ2-2; D call uncertain. V lost 8 bases, J lost 0 bases, and 10 bases lay in between. In germline, CDR1 is WNHNN, CDR2 SYGVQD (reference sequence). The CDR3 totals 14 residues. CDR3 nucleotides: TGCGCCAGCGATGACATCCCGAACACCGGGGAGCTGTTTTTT. This gives the protein CASDDIPNTGELFF.

This clonotype appeared a few times. This chain links TRBV6-6 with TRBJ1-1, with 7 bases aligning to TRBD1. V gave up 4 bases and J gave up 1 base; unmatched junction bases: 3. The CDR3 length is 14 residues. The germline CDR1 and CDR2 sequences are MNHNY and SVGAGI (reference sequence). The CDR3, as DNA: TGTGCCAGCAGTTTGACAGGGAAGAACACTGAAGCTTTCTTT. This gives the protein CASSLTGKNTEAFF.

The gene calls are TRBV9 and TRBJ2-5, with D tentatively TRBD2 (6 bases). Germline assignment: CDR1 SGDLS and CDR2 YYNGEE. CDR3 length: 16 amino acids. V gave up 4 bases and J gave up 2 bases, with 18 bases separating them. The CDR3 DNA follows: TGTGCCAGCAGCTTAAGTGGCGGGACGGATCAAGAGACCCAGTACTTC. Translating it yields CASSLSGGTDQETQYF. The whole variable domain, filled in from reference TRBV9 and TRBJ2-5, reads DSGVTQTPKHLITATGQRVTLRCSPRSGDLSVYWYQQSLDQGLQFLIQYYNGEERAKGNILERFSAQQFPDLHSELNLSSLELGDSALYFCASSLSGGTDQETQYFGPGTRLLVL.

The chain employs TRBV2 and TRBJ2-1; D ambiguous. Germline V gene sequence: CDR1 SNHLY, CDR2 FYNNEI. The V end was cut by 6 bases, the J end by 8 bases, with 8 bases between. This CDR3 comprises 11 residues. The DNA for the CDR3 is TGTGCCAGCAGACAAGCTGATGAGCAGTTCTTC. It specifies CASRQADEQFF.

V and J are TRBV18 and TRBJ2-1; 8 positions agree with TRBD1. CDR1 KGHSH and CDR2 LQKENI come from the germline V gene. V shed 5 bases, J shed 6 bases, and the junction held 36 bases outside the gene matches. The CDR3 totals 24 residues. The chain's CDR3 is CASSSPDRDNPATKFKNRINEQFF. In DNA form, the CDR3 reads TGTGCCAGCTCATCCCCGGACAGGGATAATCCCGCCACGAAATTCAAGAACCGGATCAATGAGCAGTTCTTC.

The chain combines TRBV12-3 or TRBV12-4 with TRBJ1-2, with D maybe TRBD1 (5 bases). V shed 5 bases and J shed 1 base, with 11 bases lying between them. This CDR3 is built from 14 residues. The CDR3 DNA is TGTGCCAGCAGTAGTAAGGGGAGTAACTATGGCTACACCTTC. Protein: CASSSKGSNYGYTF.

This clonotype is deemed medium-sized (0.01 to 0.1%). The gene calls are TRBV7-9 and TRBJ1-2, with a possible D match to TRBD1 (6 bases). Germline V gene lookup returns CDR1 SEHNR and CDR2 FQNEAQ (reference sequence). The CDR3 totals 14 residues. Trimming cost V 0 bases and J 4 bases, with 9 bases left between them. The CDR3 sequence: CASSLATGRYGYTF. CDR3 DNA sequence: TGTGCCAGCAGCTTAGCAACAGGGCGCTATGGCTACACCTTC. The entire variable domain, with the rest obtained from reference TRBV7-9 and TRBJ1-2, is as follows: DTGVSQNPRHKITKRGQNVTFRCDPISEHNRLYWYRQTLGQGPEFLTYFQNEAQLEKSRLLSDRFSAERPKGSFSTLEIQRTEQGDSAMYLCASSLATGRYGYTFGSGTRLTVV.

This clonotype is categorized as medium-sized (0.01 to 0.1%). V and J are TRBV7-2 and TRBJ2-5; 10 bases match TRBD2. This CDR3 is 15 amino acids long. V lost 4 bases and J lost 3; bases outside the gene matches: 5. CDR1 is SGHTA, CDR2 FQGNSA, per germline. The CDR3 DNA reads as TGTGCCAGCAGCTCATTCGGACTAGCGGAAGAGACCCAGTACTTC. Translating it yields CASSSFGLAEETQYF.

The chain carries TRBV7-2 and TRBJ2-7; D unresolved. V lost 2 bases and J 0 bases, leaving 8 bases between the germline ends. This CDR3 contains 14 residues. Looked up from germline, CDR1 is SGHTA and CDR2 is FQGNSA. This CDR3 reads CASSLHYSSYEQYF. The CDR3 region has the DNA TGTGCCAGCAGCTTACACTACAGCTCCTACGAGCAGTACTTC. The entire variable domain, with the rest obtained from reference TRBV7-2 and TRBJ2-7, is as follows: GAGVSQSPSNKVTEKGKDVELRCDPISGHTALYWYRQSLGQGLEFLIYFQGNSAPDKSGLPSDRFSAERTGGSVSTLTIQRTQQEDSAVYLCASSLHYSSYEQYFGPGTRLTVT.

J is TRBJ1-2 and V is TRBV6-6; D remains ambiguous. V lost 0 bases, J lost 0 bases, and 11 bases lay in between. The CDR3 runs 16 residues. Germline V CDR1 and CDR2: MNHNY, SVGAGI (reference sequence). The CDR3 sequence is CASSYSGSPANYGYTF. The CDR3 nucleotides are TGTGCCAGCAGTTACTCCGGCAGCCCTGCTAACTATGGCTACACCTTC.

This clonotype was detected a few times. This chain uses TRBV27 with TRBJ2-1; D might be TRBD1 or TRBD2, each matching 5 bases. Trimming took off 5 bases at V and 0 bases at J, with 23 bases between the two ends. The CDR3 covers 19 residues. The V gene's germline CDR1 is MNHEY and CDR2 SMNVEV (reference sequence). The CDR3 spells CASSTTRARDVPSYNEQFF. DNA of the CDR3: TGTGCCAGCAGTACTACTAGGGCCAGGGACGTGCCCTCCTACAATGAGCAGTTCTTC.

This clonotype was seen a few times. The rearrangement links TRBV18 to TRBJ2-1; D not certain. V was trimmed by 6 bases and J by 0 bases, leaving 9 bases between them. The CDR3 is 14 residues long. Germline V CDR1 and CDR2: KGHSH, LQKENI. This CDR3 reads CASSPISSYNEQFF. The CDR3 DNA reads TGTGCCAGCTCTCCAATCAGCTCCTACAATGAGCAGTTCTTC.

This clonotype is categorized as medium-sized. The J gene is TRBJ1-6, the V gene TRBV6-5; D remains ambiguous. The V gene's germline CDR1 is MNHEY and CDR2 SVGAGI. The CDR3 covers 16 residues. V lost 0 bases and J 8 bases, leaving 14 bases between the germline ends. Here the CDR3 DNA reads TGTGCCAGCAGTTACTCGGGCCCGAGGCGCGATTCACCCCTCCACTTT. This encodes CASSYSGPRRDSPLHF.

In this sample, this clonotype is medium-sized. The chain has TRBV4-1 and TRBJ2-1; 7 positions match TRBD2. This CDR3 has 16 amino acids. CDR1 and CDR2 from the germline V gene are MGHRA and YSYEKL. The ends lost 1 base at V and 5 bases at J; junction bases unmatched: 8. CDR3 coding DNA: TGCGCCAGCAGCCAAGGCCCCCGACTAGCTGACAATGAGCAGTTCTTC. This encodes CASSQGPRLADNEQFF.

Of note for this clonotype: A much larger clone lies a single base off, so this may be a read error. The genes are TRBV29-1 and TRBJ2-7, with 8 bases fitting TRBD2. Germline assignment: CDR1 SQVTM and CDR2 ANQGSEA. This CDR3 has 16 residues. Losses at the gene ends were 6 bases for V and 7 bases for J; bases not matched to a gene: 20. The CDR3 loop is CSVDPTGAGGVGEQYF. The CDR3 DNA is TGCAGCGTGGATCCCACCGGGGCGGGAGGTGTCGGGGAGCAGTACTTC.

This clonotype occurred a few times. The V and J genes are TRBV19 and TRBJ2-1, with 15 bases identical to TRBD2. CDR1 is LNHDA and CDR2 is SQIVND in the germline V gene (reference sequence). The trim removed 6 bases at V and 9 bases at J, leaving 21 bases unmatched. This CDR3 is 20 amino acids long. Here the CDR3 DNA reads TGTGCCAGTAGCCGTAATGGTCCGGGACTAGCGGGGGGAGGGAATACTGAGCAGTTCTTC. This gives the protein CASSRNGPGLAGGGNTEQFF.

J is TRBJ1-6 and V is TRBV6-1; weak D call: TRBD1 (5 bases). This CDR3 is 17 amino acids long. V was clipped by 1 base and J by 0 bases, with 10 bases between them. Germline V gene sequence: CDR1 MNHNS, CDR2 SASEGT. CDR3 protein: CASSEDGGSSYNSPLHF. As DNA, the CDR3 is TGTGCCAGCAGTGAAGATGGGGGGAGCTCCTATAATTCACCCCTCCACTTT.